This T cell receptor beta chain was captured by sequencing in a study of cytomegalovirus exposure and HLA in healthy donors. Study-wide results and limits: Researchers left out some V segments, among them TRBV6-2 and TRBV6-3, as indistinguishable. What a later analysis showed was that several of the most significant clusters appeared linked to common viral pathogens.

Note on this clone: Its specificity is unknown.

The V and J ends lost 3 bases and 4 bases respectively, with 14 bases between them. Germline lookup yields CDR1 SGHKS and CDR2 YYEKEE (reference sequence). The CDR3 totals 15 residues. The PCR made use of 60 Vbeta and 13 Jbeta primers. Repertoires were generated with immunoSEQ multiplex PCR, while TCRdb's copy carries only in-frame clones and drops some. Here the sample spans about 100,000 clones, roughly 85% being singletons. The material sequenced was PBMCs. J is TRBJ1-3 and V is TRBV5-5; D gene uncertain. This sequence originates from a man aged 35-49 years in good health and CMV-seronegative. CDR3 coding DNA: TGTGCCAGCAGCTCCCGGAGAGGGAAGGGAAACACCATATATTTT. Protein sequence: CASSSRRGKGNTIYF.